This T cell receptor beta chain was captured in a study of glioma-infiltrating T cells after dendritic cell vaccination. Study as a whole: Autologous tumor lysate-pulsed dendritic cell vaccination was given between the early 2000s and the early 2010s. The study's findings and limits: Few patients contributed both blood and tumor specimens. Higher TCR clonality did not directly relate to longer survival.

As for this clone: The target antigen is unknown. A far larger clone differs by one base, so this is likely a read error. The sample carries other DNA sequences with the same CDR3.

The time point was: after dendritic cell vaccination, including at tumor progression/relapse. The CDR3 spans 13 residues. Looked up from germline, CDR1 is MGHRA and CDR2 is YSYEKL. V lost 3 bases, J lost 7 bases, and 10 bases lay in between. Some clones are missing from TCRdb's copy, which holds only in-frame ones; the method was immunoSEQ multiplex PCR. The sample lists over 90,000 clones, 65% to 85% occurring once. This chain connects TRBV4-1 to TRBJ2-1; D is ambiguous. This material consisted of blood, taken after dendritic cell vaccination. The receptor comes from a human donor with glioblastoma. The chain's CDR3 is CASSHASENEQFF. DNA for the CDR3: TGCGCCAGCAGCCACGCTAGTGAAAATGAGCAGTTCTTC.